The entry below gives a single T cell receptor (beta chain) sequence along with its context. Its antigen is as yet unknown. These data originate in a study of cytomegalovirus exposure and HLA in healthy donors. Study-level background: Approximately 180 million T cells yielded 90 million to 130 million unique TCR beta sequences, as an earlier analysis found. Samples from HLA-typed donors yielded 65 million to 85 million unique TCRs in an early data release. Study-wide results and caveats: Later analysis reportedly placed an Asian-associated ancestry cluster below the roughly 630-donor mean in N-insertions. As confirmed in vitro, a few CMV-associated chains were specific for CMV antigens.

In the PCR, 60 Vbeta and 13 Jbeta primers were used. Some clones are missing from TCRdb's copy, which holds only in-frame ones; the method was immunoSEQ multiplex PCR. This listing includes tens of thousands of clones. Germline V lookup: CDR1 GTSNPN, CDR2 SVGIG (reference sequence). The length of the CDR3 is 14 residues. With 0 bases removed from V and 4 bases from J, the gap between germline ends came to 10 bases. The source of this sequence is a male donor in good health and CMV-seropositive. The chain is built from TRBV30 and TRBJ1-5; D gene uncertain. Input material: PBMCs. CDR3 DNA sequence: TGTGCCTGGAGTGTACTAGGAATGAATCAGCCCCAGCATTTT. It specifies CAWSVLGMNQPQHF.